These 18 T cell receptor beta chains originate from one sample sequenced in a study of blood T cell repertoires in COVID-19. Using immunoSEQ multiplex PCR, the repertoire was profiled, and TCRdb retains in-frame clones only, with some absent. Counted here are 130,000 to 150,000 clones, about 80% occurring once; the ten biggest clones make up around 3.1%. Source material: peripheral blood. These receptors all stem from a woman aged 80 or over with acute or convalescent COVID-19.

V gene TRBV4-1 combines with J gene TRBJ2-1, with D tentatively TRBD1 (6 bases). CDR3 size: 13 residues. Trimming shortened V by 1 base and J by 6 bases, and 7 bases separated the two germline ends. CDR1 is MGHRA, CDR2 YSYEKL, per germline. This CDR3 is CASSQGGGNEQFF. The DNA for the CDR3 is TGCGCCAGCAGCCAAGGAGGGGGCAATGAGCAGTTCTTC.

J is TRBJ1-4 and V is TRBV2; D unresolved. Germline V lookup: CDR1 SNHLY, CDR2 FYNNEI. The ends were cut back, 10 bases at V and 7 bases at J, with 10 bases in the middle. The CDR3 runs 11 residues. The CDR3 nucleotides are TGTGCCACCCTATTTGCTGAAAAACTGTTTTTT. Protein product: CATLFAEKLFF.

The rearrangement joins TRBV11-3 to TRBJ2-5, with D maybe TRBD2 (5 bases). The CDR3 is made up of 14 amino acids. The ends were cut back, 5 bases at V and 5 bases at J, with 15 bases in the middle. Germline-derived CDR1 and CDR2 are SGHNT and YENEEA. The chain's CDR3 is CASSLRLGGETQYF. In DNA, the CDR3 is TGTGCCAGCAGCCTCCGACTGGGCGGGGAGACCCAGTACTTC.

The chain joins TRBV3-1 (or the pseudogene TRBV3-2) to TRBJ2-7, with a possible D match to TRBD2 (6 bases). Germline V lookup: CDR1 LGHDT, CDR2 YNNKEL (reference sequence). Between the trimmed V and J ends, which lost 0 bases and 2 bases, there was a span of 20 bases. This CDR3 comprises 18 residues. The CDR3 nucleotides are TGTGCCAGCAGCCAAGATCTCTTCACCCTCCCGGGGGCCTACGAGCAGTACTTC. Amino acid sequence: CASSQDLFTLPGAYEQYF.

The rearrangement links TRBV29-1 to TRBJ1-2; a possible D gene is TRBD1 (6 bases). The CDR3 is 12 amino acids. Germline CDR1 is SQVTM and CDR2 is ANQGSEA. Trimming stripped 4 bases from V and 4 bases from J, with 10 bases between. This chain's CDR3 is CSVAGGSYGYTF. CDR3 DNA: TGCAGCGTTGCGGGGGGCAGCTATGGCTACACCTTC.

J is TRBJ2-5 and V is TRBV5-1, with D perhaps TRBD1 (5 bases). The V and J ends lost 0 bases and 3 bases respectively, with 15 bases between them. Looked up from germline, CDR1 is SGHRS and CDR2 is YFSETQ. The CDR3 extends over 16 amino acids. The CDR3, as DNA: TGCGCCAGCAGCTTGGCCAGGGTGGACCGGGAAGAGACCCAGTACTTC. It is translated as CASSLARVDREETQYF.

V usage is TRBV10-3 and J usage is TRBJ2-7, with TRBD2 as a possible D gene (5 bases). The CDR3 has 17 amino acids. Trimming cost V 2 bases and J 3 bases, with 20 bases left between them. Per germline, CDR1 ENHRY and CDR2 SYGVKD. The CDR3, as DNA: TGTGCCATCAGTGAGACAAAAATCCTCGGGAATCTCTACGAGCAGTACTTC. The encoded protein is CAISETKILGNLYEQYF.

V is TRBV7-2 and J is TRBJ1-2; tentative D call: TRBD1 (6 bases). CDR1 SGHTA and CDR2 FQGNSA come from the germline V gene. V lost 1 base and J 7 bases, leaving 13 bases between the germline ends. The CDR3 totals 14 residues. CDR3 sequence reads: CASSLGGGVVGYTF. The CDR3 DNA sequence: TGTGCCAGCAGCTTAGGGGGGGGCGTAGTTGGCTACACCTTC.

This clone occurred a few times. The CDR3 region is CASSRERTGYYEQYF. CDR3 nucleotide sequence: TGTGCCAGCAGTCGGGAGCGGACAGGGTATTACGAGCAGTACTTC. The rearrangement joins TRBV3-1 (or the pseudogene TRBV3-2) to TRBJ2-7; 8 bases line up with TRBD1. J lost 4 bases, V lost 6 bases, and 11 bases had no gene match. This CDR3 is 15 amino acids long. Per germline, CDR1 LGHDT and CDR2 YNNKEL (reference sequence).

The chain couples TRBV3-1 (or the pseudogene TRBV3-2) to TRBJ2-7; TRBD2 aligns across 7 bases. Losses at the gene ends were 4 bases for V and 6 bases for J; bases not matched to a gene: 6. CDR1 is LGHDT and CDR2 is YNNKEL in the germline V gene (reference sequence). This CDR3 has 13 amino acids. CDR3 sequence: CASSLWGGSEQYF. Here the CDR3 DNA reads TGTGCCAGCAGCCTTTGGGGGGGGTCCGAGCAGTACTTC.

The CDR3 DNA reads TGTGCCAGCAGCACAGGACAGGGGGCGCGAGGGGCCAACGTCCTGACTTTC. Protein product: CASSTGQGARGANVLTF. The V call is TRBV25-1, the J call TRBJ2-6, with 11 bases identical to TRBD1. The length of the CDR3 is 17 residues. Germline V gene lookup returns CDR1 MGHDK and CDR2 SYGVNS. The trim removed 6 bases at V and 4 bases at J, leaving 8 bases unmatched. Together with reference TRBV25-1 and TRBJ2-6, the CDR3 gives the full variable domain: EADIYQTPRYLVIGTGKKITLECSQTMGHDKMYWYQQDPGMELHLIHYSYGVNSTEKGDLSSESTVSRIRTEHFPLTLESARPSHTSQYLCASSTGQGARGANVLTFGAGSRLTVL.

The chain recombines TRBV7-2 with TRBJ2-3; no reliable D call. Trimming stripped 5 bases from V and 2 bases from J, with 8 bases between. The germline V gene has CDR1 SGHTA and CDR2 FQGNSA. The CDR3 runs to 13 residues. The CDR3 sequence is CASSMTFTDTQYF. CDR3 bases: TGTGCCAGCAGCATGACTTTCACAGATACGCAGTATTTT.

The V and J genes are TRBV19 and TRBJ1-5; no definite D call. CDR3 size: 13 residues. CDR1 and CDR2 from the germline V gene are LNHDA and SQIVND (reference sequence). V lost 4 bases and J lost 6, with 10 bases in between. CDR3 in amino acids: CASSSQVGQPQHF. For the CDR3, the DNA is TGTGCCAGTAGTAGTCAGGTAGGTCAGCCCCAGCATTTT.

Details on this clone: The sample carries other DNA sequences with the same CDR3. V and J are TRBV7-2 and TRBJ2-1, with D tentatively TRBD1 (7 bases). Germline V CDR1 and CDR2: SGHTA, FQGNSA. Trimming left V 5 bases short and J 7 bases short, with 12 bases between. CDR3 length equals 13 residues. The CDR3 DNA follows: TGTGCCAGCAGCCACGCAGGGGGGAATGAGCAGTTCTTC. It translates to CASSHAGGNEQFF.

The chain has TRBV4-3 and TRBJ1-2; 7 positions match TRBD1. Germline lookup yields CDR1 LGHNA and CDR2 YSLEER. This CDR3 is 18 amino acids long. V gave up 0 bases and J gave up 7 bases; unmatched junction bases: 17. This CDR3 is CASSQEGYSTGKYVGYTF. The CDR3 nucleotides read TGCGCCAGCAGCCAAGAGGGTTATTCGACAGGGAAATATGTTGGCTACACCTTC.

CDR3 sequence (DNA): TGTGCCAGCAGACGACAGGGGACAGCCAAAAACATTCAGTACTTC. The encoded protein is CASRRQGTAKNIQYF. V gene TRBV3-1 (or the pseudogene TRBV3-2) combines with J gene TRBJ2-4; TRBD1 matches at 8 bases. V shed 6 bases, J shed 0 bases, and the junction held 4 bases outside the gene matches. Germline lookup yields CDR1 LGHDT and CDR2 YNNKEL (reference sequence). This CDR3 region has 15 residues.

This clone was recorded only once. V is TRBV6-5 and J is TRBJ2-1, with 9 bases fitting TRBD2. J was trimmed by 0 bases and V by 4 bases; bases with no gene match: 4. The V gene's germline CDR1 is MNHEY and CDR2 SVGAGI. The CDR3 sequence is 16 residues long. Here the CDR3 reads CASSFGSGGSYNEQFF. CDR3 nucleotide sequence: TGTGCCAGCAGTTTCGGTAGCGGGGGCTCCTACAATGAGCAGTTCTTC.

This clone was counted once. CDR3 DNA: TGTGCCAGCACATCGAATCCCAGCGGGGGGGCAAAGTTCTTC. It is translated as CASTSNPSGGAKFF. The rearrangement joins TRBV9 to TRBJ2-1; the match to TRBD2 covers 10 bases. Germline values: CDR1 SGDLS, CDR2 YYNGEE. This CDR3 is built from 14 residues. Losses at the gene ends were 6 bases for V and 14 bases for J; bases not matched to a gene: 14.